The rows below give T cell receptor beta chains drawn from one sample of a study of T cell changes during pregnancy in multiple sclerosis. Libraries were prepared by immunoSEQ multiplex PCR; TCRdb keeps only in-frame clonotypes and omits some of them. The top ten clones hold 6.9% of a sample with 29,000 or so clones, nearly 90% of them seen once. The sample was CD8+ T cells from peripheral blood mononuclear cells, taken in the second trimester of pregnancy. These receptors were collected from a female donor with multiple sclerosis, enrolled in a pregnancy study. The CDR3 runs from the conserved cysteine through the conserved F or W. The D gene is left open where the match is weak. Expanded clones are given a class, and other clones once, few, many or no size at all.

clone_size: NA; j_call: TRBJ2-7; d_call: NA; v_call: TRBV5-4; cdr3_aa: CASSPGTLYEQYF; cdr3_nt: TGTGCCAGCAGCCCAGGGACTCTCTACGAGCAGTACTTC
clone_size: NA; j_call: TRBJ2-7; d_call: NA; v_call: TRBV29-1; cdr3_aa: CSVEEEGSPYEQYF; cdr3_nt: TGCAGCGTTGAAGAGGAGGGATCCCCCTACGAGCAGTACTTC
clone_size: NA; j_call: TRBJ2-3; d_call: NA; v_call: TRBV19; cdr3_aa: CASSQRLTDTQYF; cdr3_nt: TGTGCCAGTAGCCAGCGACTCACAGATACGCAGTATTTT
clone_size: once; j_call: TRBJ2-1; d_call: TRBD1; v_call: TRBV5-4; cdr3_aa: CASSNYRDREYNEQFF; cdr3_nt: TGTGCCAGCAGCAACTACCGGGACAGGGAATACAATGAGCAGTTCTTC
clone_size: NA; j_call: TRBJ2-7; d_call: TRBD2; v_call: TRBV7-9; cdr3_aa: CASSLLAGATYEQYF; cdr3_nt: TGTGCCAGCAGCTTACTAGCGGGAGCCACCTACGAGCAGTACTTC
clone_size: NA; j_call: TRBJ1-2; d_call: TRBD1; v_call: TRBV2; cdr3_aa: CAGGQGGTYGYTF; cdr3_nt: TGTGCCGGGGGACAGGGAGGAACCTATGGCTACACCTTC
clone_size: NA; j_call: TRBJ2-3; d_call: NA; v_call: TRBV7-7; cdr3_aa: CASSLIGGEFRDTQYF; cdr3_nt: TGTGCTAGCAGCTTGATTGGAGGCGAGTTCAGGGATACGCAGTATTTT
clone_size: NA; j_call: TRBJ2-1; d_call: TRBD2; v_call: TRBV7-3; cdr3_aa: CASSLMERGGLGDEQFF; cdr3_nt: TGTGCCAGCAGCTTAATGGAGCGGGGGGGCCTAGGGGATGAGCAGTTCTTC
clone_size: few; j_call: TRBJ2-7; d_call: TRBD1; v_call: TRBV2; cdr3_aa: CASTPGQGLSYEQYF; cdr3_nt: TGTGCCAGCACGCCGGGACAGGGCCTTTCCTACGAGCAGTACTTC
clone_size: NA; j_call: TRBJ2-1; d_call: NA; v_call: TRBV5-4; cdr3_aa: CASSLAGNEQFF; cdr3_nt: TGTGCCAGCAGCTTAGCGGGCAATGAGCAGTTCTTC
clone_size: NA; j_call: TRBJ2-1; d_call: TRBD2; v_call: TRBV4-3; cdr3_aa: CASSQELRGVANEQFF; cdr3_nt: TGCGCCAGCAGCCAAGAATTGCGGGGGGTGGCGAATGAGCAGTTCTTC
clone_size: NA; j_call: TRBJ2-5; d_call: TRBD2; v_call: TRBV7-9; cdr3_aa: CASSTGLAGHRLGETQYF; cdr3_nt: TGTGCCAGCAGCACCGGACTAGCGGGACACCGCTTGGGGGAGACCCAGTACTTC
clone_size: NA; j_call: TRBJ1-3; d_call: NA; v_call: TRBV29-1; cdr3_aa: CSALGVGNTIYF; cdr3_nt: TGCAGCGCCCTGGGAGTAGGAAACACCATATATTTT
clone_size: once; j_call: TRBJ2-1; d_call: TRBD2; v_call: TRBV7-3; cdr3_aa: CASSPWGERENNEQFF; cdr3_nt: TGTGCCAGCAGCCCTTGGGGTGAGCGGGAAAACAATGAGCAGTTCTTC
clone_size: NA; j_call: TRBJ2-4; d_call: TRBD1; v_call: TRBV6-4; cdr3_aa: CASSVRVDGTGVAKNIQYF; cdr3_nt: TGTGCCAGCAGTGTGAGAGTAGACGGGACAGGGGTAGCCAAAAACATTCAGTACTTC
clone_size: NA; j_call: TRBJ2-7; d_call: NA; v_call: TRBV27; cdr3_aa: CASSWKRQSLPYEQYF; cdr3_nt: TGTGCCAGCAGTTGGAAGAGACAGTCACTCCCCTACGAGCAGTACTTC
clone_size: NA; j_call: TRBJ1-1; d_call: NA; v_call: TRBV28; cdr3_aa: CASSLGGEAFF; cdr3_nt: TGTGCCAGCAGTTTAGGGGGCGAAGCTTTCTTT
clone_size: NA; j_call: TRBJ2-1; d_call: NA; v_call: TRBV27; cdr3_aa: CASSQRPQFF; cdr3_nt: TGTGCCAGCAGCCAGCGCCCTCAGTTCTTC
clone_size: NA; j_call: TRBJ1-2; d_call: NA; v_call: TRBV11-2; cdr3_aa: CASSRGDGYTF; cdr3_nt: TGTGCCAGCAGCCGAGGAGATGGCTACACCTTC
clone_size: NA; j_call: TRBJ1-1; d_call: NA; v_call: TRBV28; cdr3_aa: CASSVTENTEAFF; cdr3_nt: TGTGCCAGCAGTGTGACTGAAAACACTGAAGCTTTCTTT
clone_size: NA; j_call: TRBJ2-5; d_call: TRBD2; v_call: TRBV29-1; cdr3_aa: CSVEDFSGLLAGVALETQYF; cdr3_nt: TGCAGCGTTGAAGATTTTTCAGGTTTACTAGCGGGAGTGGCGCTAGAGACCCAGTACTTC
clone_size: NA; j_call: TRBJ2-7; d_call: TRBD1; v_call: TRBV7-8; cdr3_aa: CASSPPGTGVSEQYF; cdr3_nt: TGTGCCAGCAGCCCGCCCGGGACAGGGGTCTCCGAGCAGTACTTC
clone_size: NA; j_call: TRBJ2-3; d_call: TRBD2; v_call: TRBV4-2; cdr3_aa: CASSQDRGTSGDTQYF; cdr3_nt: TGTGCCAGCAGCCAAGATAGGGGGACTAGCGGTGATACGCAGTATTTT
clone_size: NA; j_call: TRBJ2-2; d_call: TRBD2; v_call: TRBV7-8; cdr3_aa: CASSIKRDRTGELFF; cdr3_nt: TGTGCCAGCAGCATAAAGCGGGACCGAACCGGGGAGCTGTTTTTT
clone_size: once; j_call: TRBJ2-5; d_call: NA; v_call: TRBV28; cdr3_aa: CASRTTRDLQETQYF; cdr3_nt: TGTGCCAGCAGGACAACCCGGGATTTACAAGAGACCCAGTACTTC
clone_size: NA; j_call: TRBJ2-5; d_call: TRBD2; v_call: TRBV25-1; cdr3_aa: CAVGRVVEETQYF; cdr3_nt: TGTGCCGTAGGGAGGGTGGTTGAAGAGACCCAGTACTTC
clone_size: NA; j_call: TRBJ2-1; d_call: TRBD2; v_call: TRBV9; cdr3_aa: CASDTSGSSYNEQFF; cdr3_nt: TGTGCCAGTGATACTAGCGGGAGCTCCTACAATGAGCAGTTCTTC
clone_size: NA; j_call: TRBJ1-2; d_call: TRBD1; v_call: TRBV6-5; cdr3_aa: CASSSLGSGGLEGYTF; cdr3_nt: TGTGCCAGCAGTTCCCTTGGTTCAGGGGGTTTGGAGGGCTACACCTTC
clone_size: NA; j_call: TRBJ2-3; d_call: NA; v_call: TRBV7-3; cdr3_aa: CASSAGGSTDTQYF; cdr3_nt: TGTGCCAGCAGCGCCGGGGGTAGCACAGATACGCAGTATTTT
clone_size: NA; j_call: TRBJ1-4; d_call: TRBD1; v_call: TRBV10-3; cdr3_aa: CAISETGTGFGNEKLFF; cdr3_nt: TGTGCCATCAGTGAGACCGGGACAGGTTTTGGCAATGAAAAACTGTTTTTT
clone_size: NA; j_call: TRBJ2-3; d_call: NA; v_call: TRBV19; cdr3_aa: CASGSTDTQYF; cdr3_nt: TGTGCCAGCGGGAGCACAGATACGCAGTATTTT
clone_size: NA; j_call: TRBJ2-7; d_call: NA; v_call: TRBV19; cdr3_aa: CASSSIAGPTYEQYF; cdr3_nt: TGTGCCAGTAGTTCGATAGCAGGGCCGACGTACGAGCAGTACTTC
clone_size: NA; j_call: TRBJ2-7; d_call: NA; v_call: TRBV6-5; cdr3_aa: CASSYDSTYEQYF; cdr3_nt: TGTGCCAGCAGTTACGACTCGACCTACGAGCAGTACTTC
clone_size: once; j_call: TRBJ1-2; d_call: TRBD1; v_call: TRBV5-5; cdr3_aa: CASSSGQGNNYGYTF; cdr3_nt: TGTGCCAGCAGCTCGGGACAGGGGAATAACTATGGCTACACCTTC
clone_size: NA; j_call: TRBJ2-7; d_call: NA; v_call: TRBV18; cdr3_aa: CASAPTRSSYEQYF; cdr3_nt: TGTGCCAGCGCACCGACCCGGAGCTCCTACGAGCAGTACTTC
clone_size: NA; j_call: TRBJ2-7; d_call: TRBD2; v_call: TRBV27; cdr3_aa: CASSFAGVAYEQYF; cdr3_nt: TGTGCCAGCAGTTTTGCGGGAGTTGCCTACGAGCAGTACTTC
clone_size: NA; j_call: TRBJ2-2; d_call: TRBD2; v_call: TRBV4-2; cdr3_aa: CASSALAGDTGELFF; cdr3_nt: TGTGCCAGCAGCGCACTAGCGGGAGACACCGGGGAGCTGTTTTTT
clone_size: few; j_call: TRBJ1-5; d_call: NA; v_call: TRBV4-1; cdr3_aa: CASSQEAGVNQPQHF; cdr3_nt: TGCGCCAGCAGCCAAGAGGCAGGGGTTAACCAGCCCCAGCATTTT
clone_size: NA; j_call: TRBJ2-7; d_call: NA; v_call: TRBV6-6; cdr3_aa: CASTPRPQAYEQYF; cdr3_nt: TGTGCCAGCACCCCTCGGCCGCAGGCCTACGAGCAGTACTTC
clone_size: NA; j_call: TRBJ2-7; d_call: TRBD1; v_call: TRBV27; cdr3_aa: CASSLEQGDEQYF; cdr3_nt: TGTGCCAGCAGTTTAGAACAGGGGGACGAGCAGTACTTC
clone_size: NA; j_call: TRBJ1-1; d_call: NA; v_call: TRBV5-1; cdr3_aa: CASSPDKNTEAFF; cdr3_nt: TGCGCCAGCAGCCCGGACAAGAACACTGAAGCTTTCTTT
clone_size: once; j_call: TRBJ2-5; d_call: TRBD1; v_call: TRBV18; cdr3_aa: CASSRENPQGEETQYF; cdr3_nt: TGTGCCAGCTCACGAGAAAATCCGCAGGGGGAAGAGACCCAGTACTTC
clone_size: NA; j_call: TRBJ2-3; d_call: NA; v_call: TRBV11-3; cdr3_aa: CASSLRGGEVTDTQYF; cdr3_nt: TGTGCCAGCAGCCTCCGAGGGGGGGAGGTCACAGATACGCAGTATTTT
clone_size: NA; j_call: TRBJ2-7; d_call: NA; v_call: TRBV28; cdr3_aa: CASSTGQIRPEQYF; cdr3_nt: TGTGCCAGCAGTACGGGACAAATCAGGCCCGAGCAGTACTTC
clone_size: once; j_call: TRBJ2-7; d_call: NA; v_call: TRBV2; cdr3_aa: CASSHHVGQIYYEQYF; cdr3_nt: TGTGCCAGCAGTCACCATGTAGGACAGATATACTACGAGCAGTACTTC
clone_size: NA; j_call: TRBJ2-3; d_call: TRBD2; v_call: TRBV5-1; cdr3_aa: CASSYNLAGTGTDTQYF; cdr3_nt: TGCGCCAGCAGCTACAATTTAGCGGGGACTGGCACAGATACGCAGTATTTT
clone_size: NA; j_call: TRBJ1-1; d_call: NA; v_call: TRBV4-1; cdr3_aa: CASRQPPGTEAFF; cdr3_nt: TGCGCCAGCAGGCAACCTCCCGGCACTGAAGCTTTCTTT
clone_size: NA; j_call: TRBJ2-1; d_call: NA; v_call: TRBV15; cdr3_aa: CATSREAGTGDNEQFF; cdr3_nt: TGTGCCACCAGCAGAGAAGCGGGGACAGGAGACAATGAGCAGTTCTTC
clone_size: NA; j_call: TRBJ2-3; d_call: NA; v_call: TRBV19; cdr3_aa: CASSVGADTQYF; cdr3_nt: TGTGCCAGTAGTGTGGGGGCGGACACGCAGTATTTT
clone_size: NA; j_call: TRBJ2-5; d_call: TRBD2; v_call: TRBV7-8; cdr3_aa: CASSLALAGAGETQYF; cdr3_nt: TGTGCCAGCAGCTTAGCACTAGCGGGGGCGGGGGAGACCCAGTACTTC